What follows are 2 T cell receptor beta chains derived from one specimen sequenced in a study of blood T cell repertoires in COVID-19. The repertoire was sequenced with immunoSEQ multiplex PCR; TCRdb's copy has only in-frame clones and lacks some. The sample lists some 99,000 clones, approximately 90% occurring once. Specimen: peripheral blood. These receptors came from a human donor in a cohort sampled during active COVID-19.

This clone was detected only once. This chain uses TRBV13 with TRBJ2-5; D may be TRBD2 (5 bases). This CDR3 is 15 amino acids long. V was trimmed by 5 bases and J by 10 bases, leaving 23 bases between them. The germline V gene encodes CDR1 PRHDT and CDR2 FYEKMQ (reference sequence). The CDR3 spells CASSPQLDGVPGQYF. CDR3 in DNA: TGTGCCAGCAGCCCCCAACTTGACGGGGTTCCAGGCCAGTACTTC. Based on the CDR3 plus reference TRBV13 and TRBJ2-5, the full variable domain is AAGVIQSPRHLIKEKRETATLKCYPIPRHDTVYWYQQGPGQDPQFLISFYEKMQSDKGSIPDRFSAQQFSDYHSELNMSSLELGDSALYFCASSPQLDGVPGQYFGPGTRLLVL.

The chain has TRBV10-3 and TRBJ2-6; 9 nucleotides agree with TRBD1. This CDR3 comprises 17 residues. The trim removed 6 bases at V and 2 bases at J, leaving 8 bases unmatched. Per germline, CDR1 ENHRY and CDR2 SYGVKD. CDR3 coding DNA: TGTGCCATCAGCGCTCGACAGGGGGTTGCTGGGGCCAACGTCCTGACTTTC. Translated: CAISARQGVAGANVLTF.